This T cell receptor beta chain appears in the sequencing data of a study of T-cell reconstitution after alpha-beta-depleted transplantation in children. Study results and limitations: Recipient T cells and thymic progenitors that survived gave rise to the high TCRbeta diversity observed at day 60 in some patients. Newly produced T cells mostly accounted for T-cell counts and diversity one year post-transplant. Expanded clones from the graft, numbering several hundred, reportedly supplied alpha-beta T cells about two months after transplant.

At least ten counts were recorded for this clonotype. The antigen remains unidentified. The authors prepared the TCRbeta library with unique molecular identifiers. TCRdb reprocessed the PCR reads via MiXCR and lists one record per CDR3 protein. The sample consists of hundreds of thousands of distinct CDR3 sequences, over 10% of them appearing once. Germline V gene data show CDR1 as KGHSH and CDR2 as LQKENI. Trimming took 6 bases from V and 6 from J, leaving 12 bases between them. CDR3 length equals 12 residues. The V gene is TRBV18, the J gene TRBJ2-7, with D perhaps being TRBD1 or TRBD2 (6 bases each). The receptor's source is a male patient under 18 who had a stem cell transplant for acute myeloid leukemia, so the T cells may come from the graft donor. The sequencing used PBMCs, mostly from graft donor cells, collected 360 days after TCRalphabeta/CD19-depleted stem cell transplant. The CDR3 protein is CASSTGAGEQYF. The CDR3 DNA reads TGTGCCAGCTCGACGGGGGCGGGCGAGCAGTACTTC.